This T cell receptor (beta chain) is drawn from a study of OX40 agonist ivuxolimab in advanced cancers. Study context: Three individuals attained partial responses, comprising one hepatocellular carcinoma case and two cutaneous melanoma cases.

Deletions cut 2 bases from V and 2 bases from J, with 7 bases between. CDR3 length: 13 amino acids. Germline values: CDR1 MDHEN, CDR2 SYDVKM. Some clones are missing from TCRdb's copy, which holds only in-frame ones; the method was immunoSEQ multiplex PCR. The repertoire holds about 21,000 clones, with approximately 81% as singletons. This sequence was found in an adult with an advanced solid tumor such as melanoma, head and neck, liver or kidney cancer. The chain links TRBV28 to TRBJ2-7, with a weak D call TRBD1 (6 bases). This specimen was CD4+ or CD8+ T cells sorted from blood, taken in a trial of the OX40 agonist ivuxolimab. The CDR3 sequence: CASSLNRAYEQYF. In DNA, the CDR3 is TGTGCCAGCAGTTTAAACAGGGCCTACGAGCAGTACTTC.